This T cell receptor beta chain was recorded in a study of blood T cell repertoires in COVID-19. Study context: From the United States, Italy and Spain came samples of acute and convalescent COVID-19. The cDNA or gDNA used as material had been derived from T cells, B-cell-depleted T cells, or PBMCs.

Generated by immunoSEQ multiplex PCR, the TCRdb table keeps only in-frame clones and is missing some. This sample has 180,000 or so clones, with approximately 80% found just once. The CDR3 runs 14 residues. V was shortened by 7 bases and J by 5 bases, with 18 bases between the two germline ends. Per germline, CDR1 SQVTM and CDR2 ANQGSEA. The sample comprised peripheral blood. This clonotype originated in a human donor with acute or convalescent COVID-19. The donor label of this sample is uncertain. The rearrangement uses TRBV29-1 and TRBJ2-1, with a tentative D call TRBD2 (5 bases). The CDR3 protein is CSAEEAGRDNEQFF. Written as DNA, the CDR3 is TGCAGCGCGGAGGAGGCCGGACGGGACAATGAGCAGTTCTTC.